This T cell receptor beta chain is drawn from a study of T cell responses to AZD1222 COVID-19 vaccine. Assay used: immunoSEQ multiplex PCR; TCRdb lists only in-frame clones, some missing. Found here are roughly 79,000 clones, 60% to 80% of them singletons; the top ten hold around 21%. Points from the study as a whole: Scientists sampled the repertoires only once the peak T cell response had passed. Along spike, vaccine-associated CD4 TCRs were found throughout, with dominance at 160-218 and 743-854. Donors were largely white British and mainly female; clonal diversity was possibly underestimated. The study reported that nearly half of spike-specific TCRs target unmutated variant regions.

V was trimmed by 3 bases and J by 7 bases, leaving 12 bases between them. The CDR3 totals 13 residues. Of note for this clone: The antigen remains unidentified.

The source of this sequence is an adult in good health. The chain has TRBV12-3 or TRBV12-4 and TRBJ1-2; D ambiguous. The sample was peripheral blood, taken on day 0 of AZD1222 vaccination. The CDR3 nucleotides read TGTGCCAGCAGTTTTAGGACCACGGGTGGCTACACCTTC. As protein: CASSFRTTGGYTF.